This paragraph reports one TCR beta chain. Its antigen is not yet known. Qualities for individual bases were not recorded, and no much larger clone is one base off. This sample is drawn from a study of OX40 agonist ivuxolimab in advanced cancers. Context from the whole study: Ivuxolimab, which targeted the costimulatory receptor OX40 (CD134), was an agonistic, fully human IgG2 monoclonal antibody. Intravenous ivuxolimab was administered to patients every 2 weeks at six dose levels: 0.01, 0.1, 0.3, 1.5, 3 and 10 mg/kg. Among the 52 dose-escalation patients, approximately 20 had hepatocellular carcinoma, 15 or so melanoma, 9 renal cell carcinoma and 9 head and neck cancer. A male proportion of roughly 80% and a mean age of about 60 years, ranging from roughly 23 to 80, were recorded for the dose-escalation cohort. Patients were allowed to have had prior anti-PD-1, anti-PD-L1 or anti-CTLA-4 therapy, and more than 35% of the dose-escalation patients had been treated with checkpoint inhibitors. Partial responses occurred in three dose-escalation patients: two with cutaneous melanoma and one with hepatocellular carcinoma. The point of sequencing TCRbeta in the periphery was to test whether ivuxolimab changed TCR sequence diversity and drove clonal T-cell expansion. The monotherapy dose-escalation portion (N of about 50 patients) of the phase I ivuxolimab trial is reported in the paper.

Patients with a history of autoimmune disease or receiving systemic immunosuppression were excluded from the trial. Peripheral blood for TCR sequencing was collected from all dose cohorts at baseline, on cycle 4 day 1, and on cycle 7 day 1. Samples were obtained from an open-label, multicenter, first-in-human phase I dose-escalation trial of ivuxolimab. Adults with locally advanced or metastatic melanoma, renal cell carcinoma, hepatocellular carcinoma or head and neck squamous cell carcinoma were enrolled in the trial. Before TCR sequencing, CD4+ and CD8+ T cells were separately sorted from peripheral blood. To sequence the TCRbeta CDR3 region, genomic DNA was isolated from the sorted cells. The immunoSEQ Assay was used for sequencing of TCRbeta CDR3 regions. TCRdb retrieved this table from immuneACCESS and kept in-frame rearrangements only. Not all clones are present; in checked studies, unresolved V genes account for under half, and no reason is known for the remainder. Here the sample has around 76,000 clones; around 94% occur a single time. The ten top clones hold roughly 20% of the sample.

General findings and caveats noted by the study authors: Low levels of normalized T-cell clonal expansion were also shown by some nonresponding patients. In partial responders in the 0.1-3.0 mg/kg groups, normalized peripheral clonal expansion was found to be among the lowest, especially among CD8+ T cells. Clonal expansion of both CD4+ and CD8+ blood T cells was observed from baseline to week 6 at doses 0.1 to 3.0 mg/kg. The antigen specificity of the clonally expanded peripheral T cells was not determined. After ivuxolimab, more expanded clones were found on average in CD8+ T cells than in CD4+ T cells.

CDR1 and CDR2 (LNHDA, SQIVND) derive from the germline V gene (reference sequence). Inclusive of the bounding cysteine and phenylalanine, the CDR3 is 14 residues long. The entry retains the CDR3 DNA only, 42 bases that are in frame from base 1. V and J are truncated by 5 bases and 0 bases respectively, leaving an intervening sequence of 11 bases. This clonotype originated in an adult with an advanced solid tumor such as melanoma, head and neck, liver or kidney cancer. The V gene is TRBV19 and the J gene is TRBJ2-7; a weak D assignment points to TRBD2 (5 bases agree). The input for sequencing was CD4+ or CD8+ T cells sorted from blood, taken in a trial of the OX40 agonist ivuxolimab. The base sequence is TGTGCCAGTAGTCGGACTGGGAGCTCCTACGAGCAGTACTTC. It is translated as CASSRTGSSYEQYF.